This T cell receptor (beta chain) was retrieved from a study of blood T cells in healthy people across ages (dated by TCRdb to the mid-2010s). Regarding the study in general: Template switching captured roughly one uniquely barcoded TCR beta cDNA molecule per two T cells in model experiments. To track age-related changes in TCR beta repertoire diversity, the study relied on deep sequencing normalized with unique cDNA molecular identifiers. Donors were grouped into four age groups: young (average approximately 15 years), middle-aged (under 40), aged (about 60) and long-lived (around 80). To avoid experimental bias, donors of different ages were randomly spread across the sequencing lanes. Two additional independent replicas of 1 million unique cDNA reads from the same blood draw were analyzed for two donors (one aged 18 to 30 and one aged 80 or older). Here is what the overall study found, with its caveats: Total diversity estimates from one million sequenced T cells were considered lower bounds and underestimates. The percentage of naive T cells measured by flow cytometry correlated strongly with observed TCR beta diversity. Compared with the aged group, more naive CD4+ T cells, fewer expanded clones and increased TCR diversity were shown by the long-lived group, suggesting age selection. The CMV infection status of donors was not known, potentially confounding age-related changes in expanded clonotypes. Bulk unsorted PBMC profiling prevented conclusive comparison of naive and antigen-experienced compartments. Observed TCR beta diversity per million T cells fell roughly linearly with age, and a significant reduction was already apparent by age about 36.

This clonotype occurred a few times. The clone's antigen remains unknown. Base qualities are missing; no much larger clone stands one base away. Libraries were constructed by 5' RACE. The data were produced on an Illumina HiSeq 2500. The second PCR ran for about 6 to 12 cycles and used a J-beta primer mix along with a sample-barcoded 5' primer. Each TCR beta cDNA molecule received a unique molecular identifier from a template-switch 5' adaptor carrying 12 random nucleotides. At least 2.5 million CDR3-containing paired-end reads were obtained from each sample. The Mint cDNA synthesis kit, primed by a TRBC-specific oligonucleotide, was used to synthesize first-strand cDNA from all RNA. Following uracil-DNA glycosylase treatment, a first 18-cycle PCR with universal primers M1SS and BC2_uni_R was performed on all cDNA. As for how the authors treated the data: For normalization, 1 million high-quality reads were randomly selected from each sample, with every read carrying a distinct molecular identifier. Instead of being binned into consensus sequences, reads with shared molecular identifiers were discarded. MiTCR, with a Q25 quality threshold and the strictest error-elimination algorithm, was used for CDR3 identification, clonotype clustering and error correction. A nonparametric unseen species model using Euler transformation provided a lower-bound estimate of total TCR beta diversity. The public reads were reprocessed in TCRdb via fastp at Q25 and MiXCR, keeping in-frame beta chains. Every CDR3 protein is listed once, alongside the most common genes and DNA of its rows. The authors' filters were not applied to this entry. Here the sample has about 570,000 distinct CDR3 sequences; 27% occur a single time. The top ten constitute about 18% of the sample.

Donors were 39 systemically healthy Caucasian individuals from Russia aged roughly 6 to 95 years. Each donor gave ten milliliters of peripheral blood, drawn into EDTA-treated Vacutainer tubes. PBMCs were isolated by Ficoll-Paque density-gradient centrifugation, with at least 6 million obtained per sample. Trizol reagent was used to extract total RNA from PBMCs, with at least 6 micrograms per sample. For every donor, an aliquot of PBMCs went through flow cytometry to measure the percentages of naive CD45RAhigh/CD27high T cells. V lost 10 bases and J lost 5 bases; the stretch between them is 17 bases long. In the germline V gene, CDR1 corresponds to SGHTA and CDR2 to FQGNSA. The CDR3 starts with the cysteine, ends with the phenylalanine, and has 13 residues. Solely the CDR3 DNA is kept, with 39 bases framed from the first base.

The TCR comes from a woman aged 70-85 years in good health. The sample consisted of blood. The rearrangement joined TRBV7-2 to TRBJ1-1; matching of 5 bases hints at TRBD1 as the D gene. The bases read TGTGCCAATGGGAGGGGAATAGGGACTGAAGCTTTCTTT. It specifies CANGRGIGTEAFF.